This is a list of T cell receptor beta chains from one sample in a study of blood T cell repertoires in COVID-19. Sequenced by immunoSEQ multiplex PCR; TCRdb stores in-frame clones only, minus some. The repertoire holds about 200,000 clones, with 86% as singletons. Sequencing was done on a sample of PBMCs or T cells enriched from blood (not recorded which). These receptor sequences come from a man in his forties with acute COVID-19. CDR3s include the opening cysteine and the closing phenylalanine or tryptophan. A D gene is named only where the DNA matches it firmly. The listing skips clone size in some rows; elsewhere it reads once, few, many or a size class.

D	size	V	J	CDR3
-	-	TRBV27	TRBJ2-6	CASSLAGANVLTF
-	-	TRBV19	TRBJ1-1	CASRAMGGGEAFF
TRBD1	-	TRBV9	TRBJ2-1	CASSVDPGQGYNEQFF
TRBD2	-	TRBV19	TRBJ2-7	CASSRSGRLGEQYF
TRBD1	-	TRBV7-2	TRBJ2-7	CASSPGGGPYEQYF
-	-	TRBV5-5	TRBJ1-2	CASSLQGNYGYTF
-	once	TRBV19	TRBJ1-5	CASVSGTLDQPQHF
-	-	TRBV7-2	TRBJ2-4	CASSLRSSEVLAKNIQYF
TRBD2	-	TRBV7-6	TRBJ2-7	CASSPLAGVPYEQYF
TRBD1	-	TRBV9	TRBJ1-3	CASSVDRGVAGNTIYF
-	-	TRBV5-5	TRBJ1-5	CASSLAGEGGQPQHF
TRBD2	-	TRBV28	TRBJ2-2	CASSLNGGYAGELFF
TRBD2	-	TRBV25-1	TRBJ2-3	CASSEPGRTNTQYF
-	-	TRBV7-9	TRBJ1-6	CASSPGRNSPLHF
TRBD1	once	TRBV4-1	TRBJ2-7	CASSQRKGALSYEQYF
TRBD1	-	TRBV27	TRBJ1-6	CASSFDREDSPLHF
-	-	TRBV5-4	TRBJ2-5	CASSFYRVVETQYF
TRBD1	-	TRBV4-3	TRBJ1-6	CASSYVFPTGDNSPLHF